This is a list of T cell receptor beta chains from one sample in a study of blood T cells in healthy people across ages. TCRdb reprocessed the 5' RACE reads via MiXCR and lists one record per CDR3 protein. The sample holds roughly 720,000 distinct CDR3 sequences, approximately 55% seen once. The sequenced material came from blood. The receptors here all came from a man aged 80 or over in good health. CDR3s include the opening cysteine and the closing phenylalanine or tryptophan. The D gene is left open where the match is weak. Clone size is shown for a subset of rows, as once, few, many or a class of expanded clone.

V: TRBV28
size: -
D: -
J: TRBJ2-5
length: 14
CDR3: CASSLPGPRETQYF
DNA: TGTGCCAGCAGTTTACCGGGACCGCGAGAGACCCAGTACTTC

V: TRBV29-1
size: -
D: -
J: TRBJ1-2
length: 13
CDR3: CSVAPEVWGGYTF
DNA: TGCAGCGTTGCCCCAGAGGTATGGGGTGGCTACACCTTC

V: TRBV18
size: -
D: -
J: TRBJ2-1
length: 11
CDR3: CASSPIGEQFF
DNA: TGTGCCAGCTCACCTATAGGTGAGCAGTTCTTC

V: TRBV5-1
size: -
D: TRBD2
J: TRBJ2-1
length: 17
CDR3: CASSPRSGRILPHEQFF
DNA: TGCGCCAGCAGCCCCCGTAGCGGGAGAATTCTCCCCCATGAGCAGTTCTTC

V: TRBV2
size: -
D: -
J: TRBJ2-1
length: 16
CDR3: CASETSEVRSYNEQFF
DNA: TGTGCCAGTGAAACGTCGGAGGTCCGCTCCTACAATGAGCAGTTCTTC

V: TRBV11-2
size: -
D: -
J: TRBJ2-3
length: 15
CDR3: CASSLSWASTDTQYF
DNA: TGTGCCAGCAGCTTATCGTGGGCTAGCACAGATACGCAGTATTTT

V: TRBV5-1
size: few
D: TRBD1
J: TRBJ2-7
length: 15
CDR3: CASSSKGQGLYEQYF
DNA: TGCGCCAGCAGCTCGAAGGGACAGGGTTTATACGAGCAGTACTTC

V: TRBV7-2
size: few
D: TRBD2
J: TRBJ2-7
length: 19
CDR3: CASSPPEASGRVLPYGQYF
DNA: TGTGCCAGCAGCCCCCCAGAAGCTAGCGGCCGGGTTCTGCCTTACGGGCAGTACTTC

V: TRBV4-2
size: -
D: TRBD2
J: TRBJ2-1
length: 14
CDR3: CASSQELAGEEQFF
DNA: TGTGCCAGCAGCCAGGAACTAGCGGGAGAGGAGCAGTTCTTC

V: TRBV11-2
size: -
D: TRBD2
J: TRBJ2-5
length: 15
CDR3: CASSQSGGYSETQYF
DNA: TGTGCCAGCTCGCAGTCGGGGGGGTACTCGGAGACCCAGTACTTC

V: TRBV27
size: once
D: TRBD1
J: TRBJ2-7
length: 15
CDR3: CASSNVGQGFNEQYF
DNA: TGTGCCAGCAGTAATGTGGGACAGGGGTTTAACGAGCAGTACTTC

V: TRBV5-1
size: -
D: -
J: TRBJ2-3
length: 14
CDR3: CASGVEGYTDTQYF
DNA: TGCGCCAGCGGTGTGGAGGGGTACACAGATACGCAGTATTTT

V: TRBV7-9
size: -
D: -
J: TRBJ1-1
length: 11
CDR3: CASSLFTEAFF
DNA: TGTGCCAGCAGCCTATTCACTGAAGCTTTCTTT

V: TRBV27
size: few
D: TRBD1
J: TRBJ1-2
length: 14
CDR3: CASTHSKTGNGYTF
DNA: TGTGCCAGCACCCACTCTAAGACAGGGAATGGCTACACCTTC

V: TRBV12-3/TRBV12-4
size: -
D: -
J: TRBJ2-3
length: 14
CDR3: CASSLQRSTDTQYF
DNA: TGTGCCAGCAGTTTACAGCGGAGCACAGATACGCAGTATTTT

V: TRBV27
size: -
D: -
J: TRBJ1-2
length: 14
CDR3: CASKETGKNYGYTF
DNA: TGTGCCAGCAAAGAAACAGGGAAGAACTATGGCTACACCTTC

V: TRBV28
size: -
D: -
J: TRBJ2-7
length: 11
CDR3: CASSFPQGQYF
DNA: TGTGCCAGCAGTTTCCCCCAGGGACAGTACTTC

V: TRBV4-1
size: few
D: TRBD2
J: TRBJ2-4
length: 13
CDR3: CASSLPAGVEQYF
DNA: TGCGCCAGCAGCCTCCCTGCGGGAGTGGAGCAGTACTTC

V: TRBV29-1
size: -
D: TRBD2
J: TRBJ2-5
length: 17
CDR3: CSVLGGFVGQEQETQYF
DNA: TGCAGCGTCCTGGGGGGGTTTGTTGGACAAGAACAAGAGACCCAGTACTTC

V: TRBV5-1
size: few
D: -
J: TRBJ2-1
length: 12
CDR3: CASSPAGSEQFF
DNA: TGCGCCAGCAGCCCCGCGGGGAGTGAGCAGTTCTTC

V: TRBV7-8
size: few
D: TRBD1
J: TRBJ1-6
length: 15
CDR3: CASSLADRGRSPLHF
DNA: TGTGCCAGCAGCTTGGCCGACAGGGGAAGGTCACCCCTCCACTTT

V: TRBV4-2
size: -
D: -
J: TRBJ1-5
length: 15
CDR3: CASSQDQDSNQPQHF
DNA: TGTGCCAGCAGCCAAGACCAGGACAGCAATCAGCCCCAGCATTTT

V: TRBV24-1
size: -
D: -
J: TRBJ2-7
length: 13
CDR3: CATSESAGLEQYF
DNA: TGTGCCACCAGTGAGTCGGCAGGGCTCGAGCAGTACTTC

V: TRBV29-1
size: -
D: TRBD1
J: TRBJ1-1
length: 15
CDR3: CSVEAPKQGATEAFF
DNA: TGCAGCGTTGAAGCACCCAAACAGGGGGCCACTGAAGCTTTCTTT

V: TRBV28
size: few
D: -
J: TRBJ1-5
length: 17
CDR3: CASSSPNRVRSNQPQHF
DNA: TGTGCCAGCAGCTCACCGAACAGGGTACGTAGCAATCAGCCCCAGCATTTT

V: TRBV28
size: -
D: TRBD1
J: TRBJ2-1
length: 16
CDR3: CASSWDRGGIYNEQFF
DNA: TGTGCCAGCAGTTGGGACAGGGGAGGTATCTACAATGAGCAGTTCTTC

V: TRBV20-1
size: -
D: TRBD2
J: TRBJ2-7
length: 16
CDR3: CSARGRTSGSRDEQYF
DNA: TGCAGTGCTAGGGGCCGGACTAGCGGGAGTAGGGACGAGCAGTACTTC

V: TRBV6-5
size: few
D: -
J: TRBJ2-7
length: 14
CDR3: CASSRVINSYEQYF
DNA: TGTGCCAGCAGTCGGGTTATCAATTCGTACGAGCAGTACTTC

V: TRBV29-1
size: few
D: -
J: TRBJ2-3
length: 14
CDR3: CSLGGGRGTDTQYF
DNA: TGCAGTCTGGGGGGAGGCCGGGGCACAGATACGCAGTATTTT

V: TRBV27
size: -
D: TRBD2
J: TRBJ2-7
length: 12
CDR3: CASSLRSGKQYF
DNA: TGTGCCAGCAGTCTGAGGAGCGGGAAGCAGTACTTC

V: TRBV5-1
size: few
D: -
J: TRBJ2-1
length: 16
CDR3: CASSLQTDGSYNEQFF
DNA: TGCGCCAGCAGCCTACAAACGGACGGTAGCTACAATGAGCAGTTCTTC

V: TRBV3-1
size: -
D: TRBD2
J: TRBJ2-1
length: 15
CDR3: CASTPGLAGEHEQFF
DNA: TGTGCCAGCACCCCGGGACTAGCGGGAGAACATGAGCAGTTCTTC

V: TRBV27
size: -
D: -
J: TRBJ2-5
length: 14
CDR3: CASSAAWYQETQYF
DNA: TGTGCCAGCAGTGCAGCGTGGTACCAAGAGACCCAGTACTTC

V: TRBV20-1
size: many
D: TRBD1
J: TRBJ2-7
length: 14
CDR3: CSAGGQGAVGEQYF
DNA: TGCAGTGCTGGAGGACAGGGGGCAGTCGGCGAGCAGTACTTC

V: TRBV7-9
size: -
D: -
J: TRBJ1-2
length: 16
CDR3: CASSSRGSGQRYGYTF
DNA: TGTGCCAGCAGCTCTAGGGGCTCGGGGCAGCGCTATGGCTACACCTTC

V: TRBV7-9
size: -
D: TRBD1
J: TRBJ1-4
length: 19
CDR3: CASSWAGTGGITTNEKLFF
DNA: TGTGCCAGCAGCTGGGCCGGGACAGGGGGAATTACTACTAATGAAAAACTGTTTTTT

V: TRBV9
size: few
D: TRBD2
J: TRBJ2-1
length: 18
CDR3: CASSVEGSGRALGNEQFF
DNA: TGTGCCAGCAGCGTAGAGGGTAGCGGGAGGGCCTTGGGAAATGAGCAGTTCTTC

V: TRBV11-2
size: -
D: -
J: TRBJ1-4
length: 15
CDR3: CASSLAGTRNEKLFF
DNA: TGTGCCAGCAGCTTAGCCGGGACGAGGAATGAAAAACTGTTTTTT

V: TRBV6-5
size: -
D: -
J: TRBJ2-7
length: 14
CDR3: CASSRGHNTFEQYF
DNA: TGTGCCAGCAGTAGGGGACACAATACATTCGAGCAGTACTTC

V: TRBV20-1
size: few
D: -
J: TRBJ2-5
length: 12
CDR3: CSARLAVETQYF
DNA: TGCAGTGCTAGACTAGCAGTAGAGACCCAGTACTTC

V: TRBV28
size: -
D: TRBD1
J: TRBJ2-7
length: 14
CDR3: CASEQGGRGREQYF
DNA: TGTGCCAGCGAACAAGGTGGCAGGGGGCGCGAGCAGTACTTC

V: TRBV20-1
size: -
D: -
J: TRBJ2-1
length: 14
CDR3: CSARGRSSYNEQFF
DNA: TGCAGTGCTAGAGGACGCAGCTCCTACAATGAGCAGTTCTTC

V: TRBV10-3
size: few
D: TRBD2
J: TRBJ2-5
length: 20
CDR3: CAISEPKSTNLAGAEETQYF
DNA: TGTGCCATCAGTGAGCCGAAGTCAACTAATCTAGCGGGAGCGGAAGAGACCCAGTACTTC

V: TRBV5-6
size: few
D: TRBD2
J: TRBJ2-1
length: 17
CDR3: CASSFQGLAGGNNEQFF
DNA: TGTGCCAGCAGCTTCCAAGGACTAGCGGGGGGGAACAATGAGCAGTTCTTC

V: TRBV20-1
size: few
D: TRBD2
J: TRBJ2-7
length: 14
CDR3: CSARSGRDLYEQYF
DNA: TGCAGTGCTCGTAGCGGGAGGGACCTCTACGAGCAGTACTTC

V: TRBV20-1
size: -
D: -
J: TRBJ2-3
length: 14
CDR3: CSARGLLLTDTQYF
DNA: TGCAGTGCTAGAGGTCTTCTCCTCACAGATACGCAGTATTTT

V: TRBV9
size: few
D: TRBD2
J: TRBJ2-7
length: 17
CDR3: CASSAGTSGSSAYEQYF
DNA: TGTGCCAGCAGCGCCGGGACTAGCGGGTCTTCTGCCTACGAGCAGTACTTC

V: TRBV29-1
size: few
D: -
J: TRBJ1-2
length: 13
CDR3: CSSFGGAGYGYTF
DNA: TGCAGTTCTTTTGGGGGGGCTGGCTATGGCTACACCTTC

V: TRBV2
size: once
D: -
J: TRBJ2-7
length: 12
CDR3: CASSETRGEQYF
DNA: TGTGCCAGCAGTGAAACCCGTGGCGAGCAGTACTTC

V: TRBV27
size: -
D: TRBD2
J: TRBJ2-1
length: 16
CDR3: CASSSSGRDLYNEQFF
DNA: TGTGCCAGCAGTTCTAGCGGGAGGGACCTCTACAATGAGCAGTTCTTC

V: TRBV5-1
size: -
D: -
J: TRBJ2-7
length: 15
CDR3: CASSLVRTGGYEQYF
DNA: TGCGCCAGCAGCTTGGTACGGACCGGGGGCTACGAGCAGTACTTC

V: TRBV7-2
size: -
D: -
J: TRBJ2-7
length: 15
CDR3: CASSLVPGMSYEQYF
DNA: TGTGCCAGCAGCTTAGTTCCGGGGATGAGTTACGAGCAGTACTTC

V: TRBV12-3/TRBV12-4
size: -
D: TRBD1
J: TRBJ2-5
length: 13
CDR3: CASSPDRAGTQYF
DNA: TGTGCCAGCAGCCCAGACAGGGCGGGTACCCAGTACTTC

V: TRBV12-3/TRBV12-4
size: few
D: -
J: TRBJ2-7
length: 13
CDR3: CASRQTGTYEQYF
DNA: TGTGCCAGCAGACAAACAGGTACCTACGAGCAGTACTTC

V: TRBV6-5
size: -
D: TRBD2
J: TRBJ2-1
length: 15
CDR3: CASSYGGLAFQEQFF
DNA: TGTGCCAGCAGTTACGGGGGACTAGCCTTCCAGGAGCAGTTCTTC

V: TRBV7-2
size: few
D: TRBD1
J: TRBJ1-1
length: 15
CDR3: CASRGQGNWASEAFF
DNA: TGTGCCAGCAGGGGACAGGGGAATTGGGCGTCTGAAGCTTTCTTT

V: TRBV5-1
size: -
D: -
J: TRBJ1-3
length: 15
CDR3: CASSTGRSSGNTIYF
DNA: TGCGCCAGCAGCACCGGACGGAGCTCTGGAAACACCATATATTTT

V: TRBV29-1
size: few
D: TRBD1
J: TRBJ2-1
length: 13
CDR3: CSTGTGAHNEQFF
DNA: TGCAGCACTGGGACAGGGGCCCACAATGAGCAGTTCTTC

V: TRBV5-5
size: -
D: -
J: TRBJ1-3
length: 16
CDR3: CASSLAGIFSGNTIYF
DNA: TGTGCCAGCAGCTTGGCCGGCATTTTCTCTGGAAACACCATATATTTT